This TCR beta chain was obtained from a study of blood T cell repertoires in COVID-19. The germline gives CDR1 SNHLY, CDR2 FYNNEI. The CDR3 covers 13 residues. V was trimmed by 6 bases and J by 4 bases, leaving 12 bases between them. Data came from immunoSEQ multiplex PCR; TCRdb stores just in-frame clones and leaves some out. The sample holds more than 300,000 clones; 90% are singletons and the top ten take about 4%. This chain connects TRBV2 to TRBJ1-2; D may be TRBD1 (6 bases). This clonotype originated in a woman between 25 and 40 years old who had been exposed to COVID-19. Material for sequencing was PBMCs or T cells enriched from blood (not recorded which). The CDR3 nucleotides read TGTGCCAGCAGGGGGGGGCAGGGCTATGGCTACACCTTC. Its translation is CASRGGQGYGYTF.